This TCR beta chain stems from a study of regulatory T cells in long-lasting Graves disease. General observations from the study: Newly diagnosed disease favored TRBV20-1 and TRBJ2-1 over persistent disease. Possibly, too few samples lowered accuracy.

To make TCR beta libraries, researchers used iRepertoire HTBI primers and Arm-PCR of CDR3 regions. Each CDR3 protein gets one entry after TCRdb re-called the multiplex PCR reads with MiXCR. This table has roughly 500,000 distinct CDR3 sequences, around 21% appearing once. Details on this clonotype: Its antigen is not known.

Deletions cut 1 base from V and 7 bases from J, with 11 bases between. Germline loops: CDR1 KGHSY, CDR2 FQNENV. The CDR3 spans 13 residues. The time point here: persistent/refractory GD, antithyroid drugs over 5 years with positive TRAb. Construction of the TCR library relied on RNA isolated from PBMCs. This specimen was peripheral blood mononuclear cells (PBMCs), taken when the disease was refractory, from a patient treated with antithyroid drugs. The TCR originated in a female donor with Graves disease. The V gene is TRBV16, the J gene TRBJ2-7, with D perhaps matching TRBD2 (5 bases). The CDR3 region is CASSQFGGREQYF. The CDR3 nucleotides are TGTGCCAGCAGCCAATTTGGCGGGCGGGAGCAGTACTTC.